The sequence of this T cell receptor (beta chain) was determined in a study of beta chain features in type 1 diabetes. Expressed TCRB transcripts were sequenced after all isolated RNA was converted to cDNA. Method: immunoSEQ multiplex PCR; TCRdb's copy keeps in-frame clones and lacks some. The data contain around 310,000 clones, approximately 9.9% of them singletons. This clone was recorded a few times. The TCR sequence derives from a woman aged 25-40 years in good health. Input material: naive CD4+ T cells from blood.

The CDR3 sequence is CASSLLLAGGMNEQFF. The CDR3 coding sequence is TGTGCCAGCAGCTTACTTCTAGCGGGAGGAATGAATGAGCAGTTCTTC. The chain recombines TRBV7-9 with TRBJ2-1, with TRBD2 identical over 11 bases. Germline-derived CDR1 and CDR2 are SEHNR and FQNEAQ (reference sequence). Unmatched junction bases numbered 7, after V lost 2 bases and J lost 7 bases. The CDR3 sequence is 16 residues long.